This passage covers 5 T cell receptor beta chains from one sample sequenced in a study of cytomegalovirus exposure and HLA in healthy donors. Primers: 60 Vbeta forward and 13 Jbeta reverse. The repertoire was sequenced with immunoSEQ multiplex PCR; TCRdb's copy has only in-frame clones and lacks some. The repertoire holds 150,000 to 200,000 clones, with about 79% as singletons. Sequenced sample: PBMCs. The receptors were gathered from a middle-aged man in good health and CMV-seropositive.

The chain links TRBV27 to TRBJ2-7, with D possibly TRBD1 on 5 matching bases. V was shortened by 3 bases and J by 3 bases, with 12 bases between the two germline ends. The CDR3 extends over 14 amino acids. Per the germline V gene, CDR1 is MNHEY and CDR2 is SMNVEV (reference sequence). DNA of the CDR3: TGTGCCAGCAGTTTCTCAGACAGCTACTACGAGCAGTACTTC. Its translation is CASSFSDSYYEQYF.

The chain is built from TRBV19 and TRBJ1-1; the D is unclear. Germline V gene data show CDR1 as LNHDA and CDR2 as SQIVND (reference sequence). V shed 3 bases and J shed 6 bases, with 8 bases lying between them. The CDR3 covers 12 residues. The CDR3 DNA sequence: TGTGCCAGTAGTATCTGGGGAGCTGAAGCTTTCTTT. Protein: CASSIWGAEAFF.

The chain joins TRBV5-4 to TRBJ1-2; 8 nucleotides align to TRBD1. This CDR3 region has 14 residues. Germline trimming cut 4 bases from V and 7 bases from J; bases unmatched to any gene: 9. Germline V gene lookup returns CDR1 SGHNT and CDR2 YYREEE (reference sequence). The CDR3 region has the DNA TGTGCCAGCAGCCCGGGGGACAGGAGGGGTGGCTACACCTTC. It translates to CASSPGDRRGGYTF.

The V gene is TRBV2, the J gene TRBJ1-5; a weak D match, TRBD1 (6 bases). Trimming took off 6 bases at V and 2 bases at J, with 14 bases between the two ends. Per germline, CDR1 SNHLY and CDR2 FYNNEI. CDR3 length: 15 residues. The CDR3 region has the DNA TGTGCCAGCAGCTCCGGGGGGGCTGGCAATCAGCCCCAGCATTTT. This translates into CASSSGGAGNQPQHF.

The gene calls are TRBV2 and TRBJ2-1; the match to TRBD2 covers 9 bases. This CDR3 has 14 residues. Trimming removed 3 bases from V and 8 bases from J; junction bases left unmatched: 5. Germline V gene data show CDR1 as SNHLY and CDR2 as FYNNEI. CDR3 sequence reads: CASSDAAGGDEQFF. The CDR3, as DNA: TGTGCCAGCAGTGACGCGGCGGGAGGGGATGAGCAGTTCTTC.